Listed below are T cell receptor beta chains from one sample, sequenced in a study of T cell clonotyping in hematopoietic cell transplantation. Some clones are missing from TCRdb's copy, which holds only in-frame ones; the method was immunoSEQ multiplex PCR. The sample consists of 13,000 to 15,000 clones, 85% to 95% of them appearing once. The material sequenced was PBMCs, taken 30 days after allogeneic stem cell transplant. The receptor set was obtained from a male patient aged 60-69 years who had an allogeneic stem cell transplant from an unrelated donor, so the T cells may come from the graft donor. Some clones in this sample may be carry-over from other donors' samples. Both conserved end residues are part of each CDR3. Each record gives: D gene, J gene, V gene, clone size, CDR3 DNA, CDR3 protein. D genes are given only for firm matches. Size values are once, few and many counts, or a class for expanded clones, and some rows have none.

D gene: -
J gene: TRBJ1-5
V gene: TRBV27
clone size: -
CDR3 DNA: TGTGCCAGCAGATCCGGGACTGTCAGCAATCAGCCCCAGCATTTT
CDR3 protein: CASRSGTVSNQPQHF

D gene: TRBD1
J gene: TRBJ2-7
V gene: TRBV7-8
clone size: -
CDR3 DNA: TGTGCCAGCAGCTTAACTCCCTGCGGACAGGGGATCGGGTGCTACGAGCAGTACTTC
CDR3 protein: CASSLTPCGQGIGCYEQYF

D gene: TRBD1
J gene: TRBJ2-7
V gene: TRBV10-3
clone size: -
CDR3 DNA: TGTGCCATCAGTGGTTCCAGGGACAGCTACGAGCAGTACTTC
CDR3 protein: CAISGSRDSYEQYF

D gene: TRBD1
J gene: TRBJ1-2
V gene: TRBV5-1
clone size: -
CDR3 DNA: TGCGCCAGCAGCTACGGACAGGGGGCGCAATATGGCTACACCTTC
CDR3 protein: CASSYGQGAQYGYTF

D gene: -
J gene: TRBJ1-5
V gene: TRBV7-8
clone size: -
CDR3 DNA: TGTGCCAGCAGCTTAGTGCCTGGCGGCTTCAATCAGCCCCAGCATTTT
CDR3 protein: CASSLVPGGFNQPQHF

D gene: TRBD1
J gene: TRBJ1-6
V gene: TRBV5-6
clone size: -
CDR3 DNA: TGTGCCAGCAGCTGGGGACAGAATAATTCACCCCTCCACTTT
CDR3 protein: CASSWGQNNSPLHF

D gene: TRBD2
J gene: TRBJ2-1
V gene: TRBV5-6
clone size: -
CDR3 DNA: TGTGCCAGCAGCTTGCGGGGGGACCCCTACAATGAGCAGTTCTTC
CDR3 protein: CASSLRGDPYNEQFF

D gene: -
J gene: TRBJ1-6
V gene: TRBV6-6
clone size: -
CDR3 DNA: TGTGCCGCCTTCCACGGGACACCATCGCGGGCCCTCCACTTT
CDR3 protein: CAAFHGTPSRALHF

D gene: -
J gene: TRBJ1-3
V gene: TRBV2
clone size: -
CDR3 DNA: TGTGCCAGCAGGAGCAGGATTGTCTCTGGAAACACCATATATTTT
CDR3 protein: CASRSRIVSGNTIYF

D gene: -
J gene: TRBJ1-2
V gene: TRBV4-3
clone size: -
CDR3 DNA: TGCGCCAGCAGCCAAGATTTATCGTGGGGGGCAGGTGGCTACACCTTC
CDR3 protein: CASSQDLSWGAGGYTF

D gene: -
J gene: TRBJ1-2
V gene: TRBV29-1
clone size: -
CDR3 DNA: TGCAGCGTTGAAGATCCAGGGGGCTACACCTTC
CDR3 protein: CSVEDPGGYTF

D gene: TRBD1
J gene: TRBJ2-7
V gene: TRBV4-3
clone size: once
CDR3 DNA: TGCGCCAGCAGCCAAGGACAGGGGGCCTACGAGCAGTACTTC
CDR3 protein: CASSQGQGAYEQYF

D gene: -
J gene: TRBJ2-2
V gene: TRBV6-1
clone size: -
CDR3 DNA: TGTGCCAGCAGTGATAGGTCCAGGGGTACGCACGGGGAGCTGTTTTTT
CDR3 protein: CASSDRSRGTHGELFF

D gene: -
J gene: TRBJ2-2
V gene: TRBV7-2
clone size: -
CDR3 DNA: TGTGCCAGCAGCCCGGAGCGGGTTCAGACCGGGGAGCTGTTTTTT
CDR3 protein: CASSPERVQTGELFF

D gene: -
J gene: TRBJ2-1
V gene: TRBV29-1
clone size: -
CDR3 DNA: TGCAGCGTTGATCGGGGCTCCTACAATGAGCAGTTCTTC
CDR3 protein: CSVDRGSYNEQFF